These 21 T cell receptor beta chains originate from one sample sequenced in a study of resident and recirculating memory T cells in vitiligo. TCRdb keeps only in-frame clones here, not all; method: immunoSEQ multiplex PCR. The sample lists 75,000 to 95,000 clones; about 92% were seen once. The sequencing input was blood. The receptors derive from a male donor with vitiligo.

The chain joins TRBV11-2 to TRBJ2-7; a weak D match, TRBD2 (6 bases). From germline, CDR1 is SGHAT and CDR2 FQNNGV. The CDR3 has 13 amino acids. Between the trimmed V and J ends, which lost 6 bases and 2 bases, there was a span of 11 bases. This CDR3 is CASRIPGAYEQYF. CDR3 nucleotides: TGTGCCAGCAGGATACCGGGAGCCTACGAGCAGTACTTC.

The V call is TRBV28, the J call TRBJ1-2, with no clear D. V gave up 3 bases and J gave up 4 bases, with 18 bases separating them. CDR3 size: 16 residues. Germline V gives CDR1 MDHEN, CDR2 SYDVKM. Written as DNA, the CDR3 is TGTGCCAGCAGTTTTGAAGAGAGCTCTCAAGCCTATGGCTACACCTTC. It yields the protein CASSFEESSQAYGYTF.

This clone was seen just once. This rearrangement joins TRBV28 to TRBJ2-7; possibly TRBD2 for D (6 bases). CDR3 size: 16 residues. Germline values: CDR1 MDHEN, CDR2 SYDVKM. Trimming cost V 7 bases and J 2 bases, with 21 bases left between them. CDR3 sequence reads: CASTSAGTDTTYEQYF. The CDR3 DNA follows: TGTGCCAGCACCAGCGCGGGGACCGATACGACCTACGAGCAGTACTTC.

This sequence joins TRBV7-9 and TRBJ1-1; D gene unclear. This CDR3 is built from 13 residues. V gave up 2 bases and J gave up 0 bases, with 4 bases separating them. The germline V gene encodes CDR1 SEHNR and CDR2 FQNEAQ (reference sequence). CDR3 nucleotide sequence: TGTGCCAGCAGCTTACGGTTGAACACTGAAGCTTTCTTT. It yields the protein CASSLRLNTEAFF. The variable domain in full, with the rest retrieved from reference TRBV7-9 and TRBJ1-1, is DTGVSQNPRHKITKRGQNVTFRCDPISEHNRLYWYRQTLGQGPEFLTYFQNEAQLEKSRLLSDRFSAERPKGSFSTLEIQRTEQGDSAMYLCASSLRLNTEAFFGQGTRLTVV.

The chain combines TRBV10-1 with TRBJ1-3; perhaps TRBD1 as D (6 bases). This CDR3 region has 17 residues. In germline, CDR1 is WNHNN, CDR2 SYGVQD (reference sequence). The V gene lost 2 bases and the J gene lost 7 bases, with 21 bases spanning the gap. As DNA, the CDR3 is TGCGCCAGCAGTGAGCAGACAGGTGCCCTCTCAGGGAACACCATATATTTT. Translated, it gives CASSEQTGALSGNTIYF.

The chain carries TRBV4-3 and TRBJ2-7, with D hard to call. The V gene lost 0 bases and the J gene lost 3 bases, with 9 bases spanning the gap. Germline-derived CDR1 and CDR2 are LGHNA and YSLEER. The CDR3 spans 14 residues. Here the CDR3 DNA reads TGCGCCAGCAGCCAAGACAGGTTAATCTACGAGCAGTACTTC. Protein sequence: CASSQDRLIYEQYF.

This chain joins TRBV30 and TRBJ2-3, with TRBD2 as a possible D gene (6 bases). V was pared by 0 bases and J by 7 bases, with 26 bases between. Per the germline V gene, CDR1 is GTSNPN and CDR2 is SVGIG (reference sequence). The CDR3 has 18 residues. CDR3 sequence (DNA): TGTGCCTGGAGTGTAGGGCCTCTTAGCGGCTGGGTAAAAAATACGCAGTATTTT. Translation: CAWSVGPLSGWVKNTQYF.

The chain recombines TRBV5-1 with TRBJ2-5; possibly TRBD2 for D (6 bases). This CDR3 is built from 13 residues. The V end lost 0 bases, the J end lost 4 bases, and 7 bases lay between the germline ends. The germline V gene encodes CDR1 SGHRS and CDR2 YFSETQ. CDR3 DNA sequence: TGCGCCAGCAGCTTGGCCGGGGGAGAGACCCAGTACTTC. Protein: CASSLAGGETQYF.

This clone was observed a few times. This chain joins TRBV19 and TRBJ1-5, with a possible D match to TRBD1 (5 bases). V was cut by 6 bases and J by 9 bases, with 15 bases left in between. The CDR3 extends over 13 amino acids. Germline CDR1 is LNHDA and CDR2 is SQIVND (reference sequence). CDR3 DNA sequence: TGTGCCAGTAGCCTTGGGGGGGAGAGGCCCCAGCATTTT. Amino acid sequence: CASSLGGERPQHF.

V gene TRBV7-3 combines with J gene TRBJ1-3, with no clear D. The ends were cut back, 4 bases at V and 8 bases at J, with 15 bases in the middle. Looked up from germline, CDR1 is SGHTA and CDR2 is FQGTGA. The CDR3 loop spans 14 amino acids. DNA of the CDR3: TGTGCCAGCAGCTCCTCGCCAGGAATGGACACCATATATTTT. It is translated as CASSSSPGMDTIYF. Full variable domain (rest looked up from reference TRBV7-3 and TRBJ1-3): GAGVSQTPSNKVTEKGKYVELRCDPISGHTALYWYRQSLGQGPEFLIYFQGTGAADDSGLPNDRFFAVRPEGSVSTLKIQRTERGDSAVYLCASSSSPGMDTIYFGEGSWLTVV.

The V and J genes are TRBV28 and TRBJ2-1, with TRBD2 identical over 12 bases. CDR1 is MDHEN and CDR2 is SYDVKM in the germline V gene. Trimming at V came to 4 bases and at J to 4 bases, leaving 23 bases not matched to a gene. The length of the CDR3 is 22 residues. The CDR3: CASSSVPGQGRLAGERYNEQFF. The CDR3, as DNA: TGTGCCAGCAGTTCGGTCCCGGGACAGGGACGACTAGCGGGAGAAAGATACAATGAGCAGTTCTTC. Based on the CDR3 plus reference TRBV28 and TRBJ2-1, the full variable domain is DVKVTQSSRYLVKRTGEKVFLECVQDMDHENMFWYRQDPGLGLRLIYFSYDVKMKEKGDIPEGYSVSREKKERFSLILESASTNQTSMYLCASSSVPGQGRLAGERYNEQFFGPGTRLTVL.

The chain carries TRBV6-5 and TRBJ2-7; D gene uncertain. Germline V lookup: CDR1 MNHEY, CDR2 SVGAGI. V was trimmed by 7 bases and J by 9 bases, leaving 19 bases between them. The CDR3 is made up of 13 amino acids. The CDR3 spells CASTPGPGRRQYF. In DNA, the CDR3 is TGTGCCAGCACTCCCGGCCCGGGTCGTAGGCAGTACTTC.

The chain is built from TRBV6-5 and TRBJ2-7; 12 bases fit TRBD1. The CDR3 is made up of 15 amino acids. V gave up 0 bases and J gave up 4 bases; unmatched junction bases: 1. Germline CDR1 is MNHEY and CDR2 is SVGAGI. CDR3 bases: TGTGCCAGCAGTTACTCGGGACAGGGGGCTTACGAGCAGTACTTC. Its protein product is CASSYSGQGAYEQYF.

The table lists this clone with a count of one. CDR3 nucleotides: TGTGCCAGCTCACCGAATTCAGGGGCGCGGCCCTACGAGCAGTACTTC. Translated: CASSPNSGARPYEQYF. The chain is built from TRBV18 and TRBJ2-7, with D possibly matching TRBD1 (6 bases). CDR3 length equals 16 residues. The germline CDR1 and CDR2 sequences are KGHSH and LQKENI. The V gene lost 3 bases and the J gene lost 2 bases, with 17 bases spanning the gap.

The V call is TRBV28, the J call TRBJ2-3, with D maybe TRBD2 (6 bases). The CDR3 runs 14 residues. The germline gives CDR1 MDHEN, CDR2 SYDVKM. The V gene lost 3 bases and the J gene lost 4 bases, with 11 bases spanning the gap. The CDR3 nucleotides are TGTGCCAGCAGTTTTGCAGGGAGGTCAGATACGCAGTATTTT. Residues: CASSFAGRSDTQYF.

The CDR3 loop is CASSPRGRPQHF. The CDR3 nucleotides are TGTGCCAGCAGTCCCAGGGGGCGGCCCCAGCATTTT. The chain joins TRBV28 to TRBJ1-5, with 8 bases matching TRBD1. V trimming: 5 bases; J trimming: 9 bases; junction bases outside the gene matches: 3. The CDR3 extends over 12 amino acids. Germline CDR1 and CDR2: MDHEN and SYDVKM.

The chain has TRBV6-5 and TRBJ1-4; tentatively, D is TRBD1 (6 bases). The CDR3 consists of 16 residues. The germline CDR1 and CDR2 sequences are MNHEY and SVGAGI. The V end was cut by 0 bases, the J end by 3 bases, with 11 bases between. CDR3 bases: TGTGCCAGCAGTTACTCTGCGGGGGCATCTAATGAAAAACTGTTTTTT. Translation gives CASSYSAGASNEKLFF.

The chain links TRBV28 to TRBJ2-7; 8 bases match TRBD1. The V gene's germline CDR1 is MDHEN and CDR2 SYDVKM. The CDR3 extends over 14 amino acids. The J segment lost 3 bases and the V segment lost 6 bases, leaving 7 bases of the junction unmatched. This CDR3 is CASSPGTGGYEQYF. The CDR3 nucleotides are TGTGCCAGCAGCCCCGGGACAGGCGGCTACGAGCAGTACTTC.

As to this clone: One end of the junction is discordant with germline, which a read error may explain. The chain has TRBV28 and TRBJ2-5, with 8 bases that match TRBD2. The V gene's germline CDR1 is MDHEN and CDR2 SYDVKM. This CDR3 comprises 15 residues. CDR3 amino acids: CASTPSGSLQQTQYF. The DNA of the CDR3 is TGTGCCAGCACCCCCAGCGGGAGCCTCCAACAGACCCAGTACTTC.

The chain employs TRBV28 and TRBJ1-2; 9 bases align to TRBD1. CDR1 is MDHEN and CDR2 is SYDVKM in the germline V gene. Trimming removed 5 bases from V and 8 bases from J; junction bases left unmatched: 12. The CDR3 covers 15 residues. The CDR3 here is CASSTPGTGNWGYTF. The CDR3 DNA sequence: TGTGCCAGCAGTACCCCCGGGACAGGGAACTGGGGCTACACCTTC.

The genes are TRBV30 and TRBJ1-6; D is undetermined. The germline V gene encodes CDR1 GTSNPN and CDR2 SVGIG (reference sequence). V was cut by 0 bases and J by 10 bases, with 7 bases left in between. The CDR3 has 12 amino acids. For the CDR3, the DNA is TGTGCCTGGAGTGTTGGCTGGTCACCCCTCCACTTT. Encoded protein: CAWSVGWSPLHF.